This T cell receptor beta chain was recovered during a study of T cell changes during pregnancy in multiple sclerosis. Clones were read by immunoSEQ multiplex PCR, and TCRdb kept only the in-frame ones, dropping some. Of some 99,000 clones in the sample, roughly 94% were seen once. J gave up 0 bases and V 3 bases, and 7 bases lay outside the gene matches. CDR1 and CDR2 (germline): KGHSH, LQKENI. The CDR3 is 16 residues long. This clonotype originated in a female donor in good health, enrolled as a control in a pregnancy study. The input for sequencing was peripheral blood, taken after pregnancy. This chain joins TRBV18 and TRBJ2-7, with 8 bases lining up with TRBD1. The DNA of the CDR3 is TGTGCCAGCTCACCCCGGACAGGGAGGAGCTCCTACGAGCAGTACTTC. The encoded protein is CASSPRTGRSSYEQYF.